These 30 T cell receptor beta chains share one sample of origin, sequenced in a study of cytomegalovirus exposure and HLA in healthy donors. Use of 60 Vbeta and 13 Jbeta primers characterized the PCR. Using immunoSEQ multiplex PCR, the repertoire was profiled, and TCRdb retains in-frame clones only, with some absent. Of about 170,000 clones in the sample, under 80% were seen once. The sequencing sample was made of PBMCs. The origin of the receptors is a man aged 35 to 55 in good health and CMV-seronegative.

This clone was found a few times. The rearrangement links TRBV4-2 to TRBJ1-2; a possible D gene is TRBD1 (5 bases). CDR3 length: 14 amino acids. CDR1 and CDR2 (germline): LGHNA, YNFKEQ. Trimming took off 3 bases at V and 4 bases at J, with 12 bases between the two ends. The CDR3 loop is CASSQGPGGYGYTF. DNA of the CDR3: TGTGCCAGCAGCCAGGGACCGGGGGGCTATGGCTACACCTTC.

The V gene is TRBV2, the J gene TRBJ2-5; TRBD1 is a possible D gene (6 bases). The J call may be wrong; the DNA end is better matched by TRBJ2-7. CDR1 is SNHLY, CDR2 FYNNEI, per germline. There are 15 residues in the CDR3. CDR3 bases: TGTGCCAGCATCCCAGGGGATAGAACCTCCTACGAGCAGTACTTC. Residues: CASIPGDRTSYEQYF.

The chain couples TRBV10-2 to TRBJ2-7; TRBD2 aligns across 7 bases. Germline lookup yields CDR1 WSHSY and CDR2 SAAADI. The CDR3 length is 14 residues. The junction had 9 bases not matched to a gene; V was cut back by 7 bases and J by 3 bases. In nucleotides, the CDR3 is TGCGCCAGCAAGGATGGGGAGGGAAACTACGAGCAGTACTTC. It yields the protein CASKDGEGNYEQYF.

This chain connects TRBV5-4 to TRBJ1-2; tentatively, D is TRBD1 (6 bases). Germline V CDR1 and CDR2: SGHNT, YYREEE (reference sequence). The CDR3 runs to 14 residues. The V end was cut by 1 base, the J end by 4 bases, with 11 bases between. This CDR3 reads CASSLFGQLYGYTF. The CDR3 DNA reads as TGTGCCAGCAGCTTGTTTGGACAGCTCTATGGCTACACCTTC.

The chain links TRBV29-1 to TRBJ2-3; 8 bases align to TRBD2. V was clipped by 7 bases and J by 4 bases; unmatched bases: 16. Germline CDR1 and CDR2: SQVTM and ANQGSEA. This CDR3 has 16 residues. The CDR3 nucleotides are TGCAGCGCCGGGGGGGGTGGTTTGCCCGGGGCAGATACGCAGTATTTT. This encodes CSAGGGGLPGADTQYF.

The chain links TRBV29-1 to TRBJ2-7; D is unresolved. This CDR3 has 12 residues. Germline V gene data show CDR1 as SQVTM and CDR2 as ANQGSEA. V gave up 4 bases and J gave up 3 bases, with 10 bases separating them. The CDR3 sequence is CSVVGINYEQYF. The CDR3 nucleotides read TGCAGCGTTGTTGGCATCAACTACGAGCAGTACTTC.

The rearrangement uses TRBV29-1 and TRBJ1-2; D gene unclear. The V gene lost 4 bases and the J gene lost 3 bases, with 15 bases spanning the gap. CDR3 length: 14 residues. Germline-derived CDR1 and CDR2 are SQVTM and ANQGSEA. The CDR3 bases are TGCAGCGTTGGTTCGGGGAGAGTGGACTATGGCTACACCTTC. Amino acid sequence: CSVGSGRVDYGYTF.

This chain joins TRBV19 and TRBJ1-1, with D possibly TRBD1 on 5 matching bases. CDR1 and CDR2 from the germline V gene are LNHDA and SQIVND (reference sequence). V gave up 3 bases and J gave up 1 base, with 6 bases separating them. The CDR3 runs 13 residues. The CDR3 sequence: CASSIQGNTEAFF. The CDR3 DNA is TGTGCCAGTAGTATTCAGGGGAACACTGAAGCTTTCTTT.

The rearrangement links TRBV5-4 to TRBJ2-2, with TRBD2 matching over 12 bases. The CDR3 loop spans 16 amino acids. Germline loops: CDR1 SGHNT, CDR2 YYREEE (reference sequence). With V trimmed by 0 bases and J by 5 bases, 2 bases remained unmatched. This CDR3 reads CASSLGGTSGTGELFF. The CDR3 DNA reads TGTGCCAGCAGCTTGGGCGGGACTAGCGGGACCGGGGAGCTGTTTTTT. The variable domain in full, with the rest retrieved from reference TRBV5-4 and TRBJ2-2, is ETGVTQSPTHLIKTRGQQVTLRCSSQSGHNTVSWYQQALGQGPQFIFQYYREEENGRGNFPPRFSGLQFPNYSSELNVNALELDDSALYLCASSLGGTSGTGELFFGEGSRLTVL.

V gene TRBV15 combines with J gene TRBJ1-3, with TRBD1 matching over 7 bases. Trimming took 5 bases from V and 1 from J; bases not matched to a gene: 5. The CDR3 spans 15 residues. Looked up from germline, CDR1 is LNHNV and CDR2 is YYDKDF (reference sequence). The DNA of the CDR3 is TGTGCCACCAGCTTTGACAGGGAGTCTGGAAACACCATATATTTT. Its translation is CATSFDRESGNTIYF.

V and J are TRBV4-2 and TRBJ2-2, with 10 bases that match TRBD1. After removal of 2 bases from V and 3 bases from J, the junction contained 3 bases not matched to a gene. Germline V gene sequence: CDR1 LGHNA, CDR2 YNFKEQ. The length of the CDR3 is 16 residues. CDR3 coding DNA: TGTGCCAGCAGCCAACAGGGACAGGGGTACACCGGGGAGCTGTTTTTT. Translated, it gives CASSQQGQGYTGELFF.

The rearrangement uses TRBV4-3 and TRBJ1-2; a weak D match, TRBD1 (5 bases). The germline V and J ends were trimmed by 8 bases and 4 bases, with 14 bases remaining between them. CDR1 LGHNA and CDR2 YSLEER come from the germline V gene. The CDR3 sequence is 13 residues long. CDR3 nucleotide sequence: TGCGCCAGCCCAACCAGGGTAGCCTATGGCTACACCTTC. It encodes CASPTRVAYGYTF.

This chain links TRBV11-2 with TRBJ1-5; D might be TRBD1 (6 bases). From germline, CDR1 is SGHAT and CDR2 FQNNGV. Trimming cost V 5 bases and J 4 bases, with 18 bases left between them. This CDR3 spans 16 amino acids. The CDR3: CASSGGGGAGNQPQHF. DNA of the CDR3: TGTGCCAGCAGCGGGGGAGGGGGTGCAGGTAATCAGCCCCAGCATTTT.

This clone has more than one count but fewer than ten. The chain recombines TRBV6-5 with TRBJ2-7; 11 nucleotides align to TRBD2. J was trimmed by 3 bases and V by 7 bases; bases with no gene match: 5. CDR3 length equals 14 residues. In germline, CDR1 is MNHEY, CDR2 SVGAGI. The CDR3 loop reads CASKLAGVNYEQYF. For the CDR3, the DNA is TGTGCCAGCAAACTAGCGGGGGTAAACTACGAGCAGTACTTC.

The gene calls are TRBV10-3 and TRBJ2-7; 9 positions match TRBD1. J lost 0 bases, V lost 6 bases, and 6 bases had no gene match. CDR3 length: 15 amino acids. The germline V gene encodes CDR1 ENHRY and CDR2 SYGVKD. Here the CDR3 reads CAISSGTGSSYEQYF. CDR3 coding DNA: TGTGCCATCAGCTCCGGGACAGGGAGCTCCTACGAGCAGTACTTC.

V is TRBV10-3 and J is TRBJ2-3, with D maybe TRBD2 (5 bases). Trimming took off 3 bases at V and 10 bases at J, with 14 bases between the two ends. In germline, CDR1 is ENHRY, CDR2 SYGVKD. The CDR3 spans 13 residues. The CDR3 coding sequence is TGTGCCATCAGTGAACTAGACGGTAGTCCGCAGTATTTT. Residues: CAISELDGSPQYF.

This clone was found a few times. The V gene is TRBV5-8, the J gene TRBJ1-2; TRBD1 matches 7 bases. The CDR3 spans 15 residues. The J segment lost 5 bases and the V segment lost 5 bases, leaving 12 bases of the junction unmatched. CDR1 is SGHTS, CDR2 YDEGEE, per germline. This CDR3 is CASRGGTEKWYGYTF. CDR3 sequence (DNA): TGTGCCAGCAGGGGTGGGACAGAGAAATGGTATGGCTACACCTTC.

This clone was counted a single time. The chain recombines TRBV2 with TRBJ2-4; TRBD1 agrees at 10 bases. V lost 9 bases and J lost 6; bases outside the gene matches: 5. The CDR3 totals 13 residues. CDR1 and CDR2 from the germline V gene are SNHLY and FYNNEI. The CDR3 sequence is CARGDRGGNIQYF. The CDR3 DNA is TGTGCCAGGGGGGACAGGGGAGGAAACATTCAGTACTTC.

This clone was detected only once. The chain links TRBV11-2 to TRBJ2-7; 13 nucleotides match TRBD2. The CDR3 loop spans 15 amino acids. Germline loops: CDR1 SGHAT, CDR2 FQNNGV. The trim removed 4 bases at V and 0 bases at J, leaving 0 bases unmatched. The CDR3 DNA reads TGTGCCAGCAGCTGGACTAGCGGGGGCTCCTACGAGCAGTACTTC. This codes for CASSWTSGGSYEQYF.

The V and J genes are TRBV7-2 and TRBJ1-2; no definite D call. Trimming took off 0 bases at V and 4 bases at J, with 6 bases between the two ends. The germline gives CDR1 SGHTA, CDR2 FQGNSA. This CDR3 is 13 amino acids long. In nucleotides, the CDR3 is TGTGCCAGCAGCTTAGCTAGTTTCTATGGCTACACCTTC. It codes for CASSLASFYGYTF.

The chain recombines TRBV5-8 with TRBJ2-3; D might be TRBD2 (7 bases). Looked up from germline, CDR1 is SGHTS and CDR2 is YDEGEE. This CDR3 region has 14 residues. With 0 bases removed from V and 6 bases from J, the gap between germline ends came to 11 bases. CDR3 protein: CASSLGGGLDTQYF. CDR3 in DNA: TGTGCCAGCAGCTTGGGGGGGGGCTTGGATACGCAGTATTTT.

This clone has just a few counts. The DNA for the CDR3 is TGTGCCAGCAGCGTAGAGGCTAGCGGGGGCTACGAGCAGTACTTC. As protein: CASSVEASGGYEQYF. This chain links TRBV9 with TRBJ2-5, with 10 bases lining up with TRBD2. TRBJ2-7 matches the DNA end more closely, so the J call is doubtful. Germline CDR1 reads SGDLS; CDR2 reads YYNGEE. The CDR3 is 15 amino acids.

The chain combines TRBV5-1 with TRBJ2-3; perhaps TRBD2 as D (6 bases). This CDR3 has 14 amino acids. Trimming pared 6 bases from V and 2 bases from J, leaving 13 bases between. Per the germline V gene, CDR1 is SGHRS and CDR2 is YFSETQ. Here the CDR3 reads CASNTGAPTDTQYF. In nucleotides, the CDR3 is TGCGCCAGCAACACGGGAGCCCCCACAGATACGCAGTATTTT.

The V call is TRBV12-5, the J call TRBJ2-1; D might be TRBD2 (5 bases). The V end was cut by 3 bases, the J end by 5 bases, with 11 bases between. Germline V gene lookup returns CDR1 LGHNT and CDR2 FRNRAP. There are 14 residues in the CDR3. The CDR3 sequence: CASGLRGRDNEQFF. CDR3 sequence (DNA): TGTGCTAGTGGTTTAAGAGGGCGCGACAATGAGCAGTTCTTC. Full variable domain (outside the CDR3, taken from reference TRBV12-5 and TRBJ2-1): DARVTQTPRHKVTEMGQEVTMRCQPILGHNTVFWYRQTMMQGLELLAYFRNRAPLDDSGMPKDRFSAEMPDATLATLKIQPSEPRDSAVYFCASGLRGRDNEQFFGPGTRLTVL.

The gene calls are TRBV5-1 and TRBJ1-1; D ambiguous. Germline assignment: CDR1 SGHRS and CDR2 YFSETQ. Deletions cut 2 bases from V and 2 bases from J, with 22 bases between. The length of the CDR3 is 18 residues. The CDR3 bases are TGCGCCAGCAGCTTACTATACGGAGAACTTACTGATAACACTGAAGCTTTCTTT. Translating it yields CASSLLYGELTDNTEAFF.

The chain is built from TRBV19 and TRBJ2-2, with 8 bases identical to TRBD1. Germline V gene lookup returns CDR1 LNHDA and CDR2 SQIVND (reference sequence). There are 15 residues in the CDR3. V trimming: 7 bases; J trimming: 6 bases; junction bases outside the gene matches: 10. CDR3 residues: CASTLAGGLSGELFF. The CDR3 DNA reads TGTGCCAGTACCCTCGCAGGGGGCTTATCCGGGGAGCTGTTTTTT.

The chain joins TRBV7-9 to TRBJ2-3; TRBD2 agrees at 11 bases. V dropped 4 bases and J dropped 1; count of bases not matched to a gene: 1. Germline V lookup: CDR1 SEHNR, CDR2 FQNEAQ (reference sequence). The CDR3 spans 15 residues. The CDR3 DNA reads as TGTGCCAGCAGCTCACTAGCGGGGGGCACAGATACGCAGTATTTT. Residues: CASSSLAGGTDTQYF.

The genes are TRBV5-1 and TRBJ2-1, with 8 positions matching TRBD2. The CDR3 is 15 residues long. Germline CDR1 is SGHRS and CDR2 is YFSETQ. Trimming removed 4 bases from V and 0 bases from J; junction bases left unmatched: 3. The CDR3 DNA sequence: TGCGCCAGCAGCATAGGGACTAGCTCCTACAATGAGCAGTTCTTC. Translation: CASSIGTSSYNEQFF.

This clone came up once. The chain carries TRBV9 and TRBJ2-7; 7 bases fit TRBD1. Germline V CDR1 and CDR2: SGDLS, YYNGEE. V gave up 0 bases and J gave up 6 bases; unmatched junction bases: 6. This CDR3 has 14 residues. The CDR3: CASSVALQGSEQYF. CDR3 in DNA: TGTGCCAGCAGCGTAGCCCTACAGGGGTCCGAGCAGTACTTC.

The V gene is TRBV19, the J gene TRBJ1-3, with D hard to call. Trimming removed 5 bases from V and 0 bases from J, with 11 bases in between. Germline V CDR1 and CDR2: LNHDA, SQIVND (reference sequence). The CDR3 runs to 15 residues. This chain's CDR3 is CASSLLPNSGNTIYF. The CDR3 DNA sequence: TGTGCCAGTAGTCTACTGCCAAACTCTGGAAACACCATATATTTT. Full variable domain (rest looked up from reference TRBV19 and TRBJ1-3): DGGITQSPKYLFRKEGQNVTLSCEQNLNHDAMYWYRQDPGQGLRLIYYSQIVNDFQKGDIAEGYSVSREKKESFPLTVTSAQKNPTAFYLCASSLLPNSGNTIYFGEGSWLTVV.